Each of the 5 T cell receptor beta chains below was sequenced from the same sample in a study of T cell responses to AZD1222 COVID-19 vaccine. The data were produced by immunoSEQ multiplex PCR, yet TCRdb's version contains in-frame clones alone and is incomplete. The table lists approximately 90,000 clones, roughly 88% of them singletons, with approximately 15% in the top ten. The sequencing used peripheral blood, collected on day 0 of AZD1222 vaccination. These receptor sequences come from an adult in good health.

The chain is built from TRBV5-1 and TRBJ1-2; no firm D call. Germline CDR1 reads SGHRS; CDR2 reads YFSETQ. V was cut by 0 bases and J by 3 bases, with 9 bases left in between. This CDR3 comprises 14 residues. The CDR3 DNA reads as TGCGCCAGCAGCTTGGAGGGAGCCGACTATGGCTACACCTTC. Its translation: CASSLEGADYGYTF. Combining the CDR3 with reference TRBV5-1 and TRBJ1-2 gives the whole variable domain KAGVTQTPRYLIKTRGQQVTLSCSPISGHRSVSWYQQTPGQGLQFLFEYFSETQRNKGNFPGRFSGRQFSNSRSEMNVSTLELGDSALYLCASSLEGADYGYTFGSGTRLTVV.

This chain uses TRBV7-9 with TRBJ1-2; D may be TRBD1 (5 bases). This CDR3 is 17 amino acids long. The V gene lost 5 bases and the J gene lost 3 bases, with 22 bases spanning the gap. Per the germline V gene, CDR1 is SEHNR and CDR2 is FQNEAQ (reference sequence). The CDR3 coding sequence is TGTGCCAGCAGCCCTCACCAGATCAACAGGCACGACTATGGCTACACCTTC. Translating gives CASSPHQINRHDYGYTF.

This chain joins TRBV24-1 and TRBJ2-2; 7 nucleotides agree with TRBD1. CDR3 size: 19 residues. Losses at the gene ends were 3 bases for V and 1 base for J; bases not matched to a gene: 13. Per germline, CDR1 KGHDR and CDR2 SFDVKD. CDR3 sequence reads: CATSDNRQGRILNTGELFF. CDR3 nucleotides: TGTGCCACCAGTGATAACCGACAGGGAAGGATCTTGAACACCGGGGAGCTGTTTTTT.

The chain uses TRBV4-2 and TRBJ1-5; 9 bases agree with TRBD1. Germline V lookup: CDR1 LGHNA, CDR2 YNFKEQ. V trimming: 4 bases; J trimming: 6 bases; junction bases outside the gene matches: 7. The CDR3 extends over 15 amino acids. The CDR3 nucleotides read TGTGCCAGCAGCCTCCTGGGGGACAGGGCTCAGCCCCAGCATTTT. Residues: CASSLLGDRAQPQHF.

The V gene is TRBV18, the J gene TRBJ1-2, with a possible D match to TRBD1 (6 bases). This CDR3 comprises 13 residues. Trimming removed 2 bases at V and 4 bases at J, with 8 bases between. CDR1 KGHSH and CDR2 LQKENI come from the germline V gene. The DNA for the CDR3 is TGTGCCAGCTCACCAGGGGGCGGCTATGGCTACACCTTC. Protein sequence: CASSPGGGYGYTF.